The 29 T cell receptor beta chains below come from one sample, sequenced in a study of blood T cells in healthy people across ages. Then a second PCR, running about 6 to 12 cycles, was carried out with a sample-barcoded 5' primer and a J-beta primer mix. TCRdb analysed the 5' RACE reads with MiXCR anew, one entry per CDR3 protein. The sample shows about 640,000 distinct CDR3 sequences, approximately 50% of them seen only once. Material for sequencing was blood. These receptors were obtained from a man in his sixties in good health.

This rearrangement joins TRBV29-1 to TRBJ2-3, with 7 bases that match TRBD1. V shed 6 bases and J 0 bases; nucleotides not matched to a gene: 12. Germline V gives CDR1 SQVTM, CDR2 ANQGSEA. The CDR3 loop spans 16 amino acids. In nucleotides, the CDR3 is TGCAGCGTCGCGAATCCGGGACAGATTAGCACAGATACGCAGTATTTT. Translation: CSVANPGQISTDTQYF.

This clonotype was seen only a few times. The chain carries TRBV3-1 and TRBJ1-2, with D possibly being TRBD1 (5 bases). V lost 2 bases and J lost 2, with 6 bases in between. The CDR3 has 13 amino acids. Germline V gene data show CDR1 as LGHDT and CDR2 as YNNKEL (reference sequence). The CDR3 nucleotides are TGTGCCAGCAGCCAACAGGGAAACTATGGCTACACCTTC. This sequence encodes CASSQQGNYGYTF. The full variable domain, its missing parts supplied by reference TRBV3-1 and TRBJ1-2, is DTAVSQTPKYLVTQMGNDKSIKCEQNLGHDTMYWYKQDSKKFLKIMFSYNNKELIINETVPNRFSPKSPDKAHLNLHINSLELGDSAVYFCASSQQGNYGYTFGSGTRLTVV.

The chain uses TRBV5-1 and TRBJ2-7; 8 bases are shared with TRBD2. Trimming at V came to 4 bases and at J to 3 bases, leaving 12 bases not matched to a gene. In germline, CDR1 is SGHRS, CDR2 YFSETQ. The CDR3 is made up of 16 amino acids. CDR3 amino acids: CASSQPGGRGSYEQYF. The CDR3 bases are TGCGCCAGCAGCCAACCGGGGGGGAGAGGAAGCTACGAGCAGTACTTC.

This clonotype was counted a few times. This chain links TRBV5-1 with TRBJ2-5, with D perhaps matching TRBD2 (5 bases). V was pared by 4 bases and J by 3 bases, with 19 bases between. This CDR3 region has 16 residues. Germline CDR1 reads SGHRS; CDR2 reads YFSETQ. The CDR3 DNA follows: TGCGCCAGCAGCCATGGATCAGCGGTGGGAAAAGAGACCCAGTACTTC. Translating it yields CASSHGSAVGKETQYF.

The chain combines TRBV6-6 with TRBJ1-5; 8 positions agree with TRBD1. Germline-derived CDR1 and CDR2 are MNHNY and SVGAGI (reference sequence). This CDR3 has 14 amino acids. J lost 13 bases, V lost 4 bases, and 12 bases had no gene match. The CDR3 reads CASSSFAGTGFQHF. The CDR3 DNA reads TGTGCCAGCAGTTCTTTTGCCGGGACAGGCTTTCAGCATTTT.

The table lists this clonotype with a few counts. The chain couples TRBV5-1 to TRBJ2-7; D unresolved. Trimming left V 2 bases short and J 2 bases short, with 8 bases between. This CDR3 has 13 amino acids. The germline gives CDR1 SGHRS, CDR2 YFSETQ. This CDR3 reads CASSLRVPYEQYF. CDR3 nucleotides: TGCGCCAGCAGCTTAAGGGTTCCCTACGAGCAGTACTTC.

A few counts support this clonotype. This chain connects TRBV12-3 or TRBV12-4 to TRBJ1-2; D ambiguous. The CDR3 covers 12 residues. V was shortened by 6 bases and J by 6 bases, with 11 bases between the two germline ends. The CDR3 sequence: CASSHGGNGYTF. The DNA for the CDR3 is TGTGCCAGCAGCCACGGAGGGAATGGCTACACCTTC.

The chain recombines TRBV20-1 with TRBJ1-2; perhaps TRBD1 as D (5 bases). The germline CDR1 and CDR2 sequences are DFQATT and SNEGSKA (reference sequence). The CDR3 is 17 amino acids. Trimming removed 1 base at V and 4 bases at J, with 22 bases between. For the CDR3, the DNA is TGCAGTGCTAGAGGTCAGGGACCAATACCACCCAGCTATGGCTACACCTTC. Its translation is CSARGQGPIPPSYGYTF.

CDR3: CASSVGANEKLFF. The CDR3 DNA follows: TGTGCCAGCAGTGTTGGGGCTAATGAAAAACTGTTTTTT. The chain carries TRBV12-3 or TRBV12-4 and TRBJ1-4; D is undetermined. Trimming shortened V by 5 bases and J by 3 bases, and 7 bases separated the two germline ends. CDR3 size: 13 residues.

Concerning this clonotype: It may be a read error: a sequence one base away is much more abundant. The rearrangement links TRBV5-6 to TRBJ2-7; D is unresolved. This CDR3 is built from 12 residues. V was clipped by 4 bases and J by 0 bases, with 5 bases between them. CDR1 and CDR2 from the germline V gene are SGHDT and YYEEEE. CDR3 residues: CASSATSYEQYF. CDR3 sequence (DNA): TGTGCCAGCAGCGCCACCTCCTACGAGCAGTACTTC.

The chain employs TRBV6-5 and TRBJ2-1; 10 nucleotides line up with TRBD1. Per the germline V gene, CDR1 is MNHEY and CDR2 is SVGAGI. V shed 6 bases and J 12 bases; nucleotides not matched to a gene: 14. The CDR3 sequence is 15 residues long. The CDR3 DNA is TGTGCCAGCAGCCCCGGGACAGGGGTTAACCGGTGGCAGTTCTTC. Its protein product is CASSPGTGVNRWQFF.

The gene calls are TRBV9 and TRBJ2-3; no clear D gene. The V end was cut by 3 bases, the J end by 0 bases, with 8 bases between. Per germline, CDR1 SGDLS and CDR2 YYNGEE. The CDR3 spans 14 residues. In nucleotides, the CDR3 is TGTGCCAGCAGCGGTCATATTAGCACAGATACGCAGTATTTT. Its translation is CASSGHISTDTQYF.

The chain couples TRBV29-1 to TRBJ2-3; D ambiguous. Germline CDR1 is SQVTM and CDR2 is ANQGSEA. The CDR3 extends over 14 amino acids. Trimming pared 3 bases from V and 1 base from J, leaving 11 bases between. CDR3 coding DNA: TGCAGCGTTGAGTCGAGTGTGGGCACAGATACGCAGTATTTT. Encoded protein: CSVESSVGTDTQYF.

There are many counts of this clonotype. J is TRBJ2-5 and V is TRBV7-9; the match to TRBD1 covers 8 bases. Trimming removed 4 bases from V and 3 bases from J; junction bases left unmatched: 4. Germline V gene data show CDR1 as SEHNR and CDR2 as FQNEAQ (reference sequence). This CDR3 contains 14 residues. The CDR3 DNA reads TGTGCCAGCAGCTCCCCGGACAGGGAAGAGACCCAGTACTTC. Amino acid sequence: CASSSPDREETQYF.

The chain carries TRBV20-1 and TRBJ1-2; 7 bases are shared with TRBD1. Per germline, CDR1 DFQATT and CDR2 SNEGSKA (reference sequence). Germline trimming cut 0 bases from V and 5 bases from J; bases unmatched to any gene: 12. CDR3 length: 16 amino acids. Here the CDR3 DNA reads TGCAGTGCTAGAGATTTTAGAGGGGGCGCCGGGTATGGCTACACCTTC. Its translation is CSARDFRGGAGYGYTF.

V usage is TRBV5-1 and J usage is TRBJ1-5; D perhaps matches TRBD1 (5 bases). V was trimmed by 5 bases and J by 6 bases, leaving 18 bases between them. CDR1 is SGHRS, CDR2 YFSETQ, per germline. CDR3 length: 15 amino acids. The CDR3 region is CASSVGVGDLQPQHF. CDR3 nucleotides: TGCGCCAGCAGTGTCGGTGTGGGGGATCTTCAGCCCCAGCATTTT.

The J gene is TRBJ2-1, the V gene TRBV12-3 or TRBV12-4, with 10 bases fitting TRBD2. This CDR3 is 15 amino acids long. V lost 1 base to trimming and J lost 10 bases; unmatched junction nucleotides: 7. The CDR3 is CASSLGLAGAGEQFF. The DNA for the CDR3 is TGTGCCAGCAGTTTAGGTCTAGCGGGGGCGGGAGAGCAGTTCTTC.

In this sample, this clonotype turned up a few times. This chain connects TRBV6-1 to TRBJ1-2; 9 bases map to TRBD1. Germline trimming cut 4 bases from V and 8 bases from J; bases unmatched to any gene: 5. The V gene's germline CDR1 is MNHNS and CDR2 SASEGT. The CDR3 has 13 residues. CDR3: CASSGGTGNGYTF. The CDR3 DNA is TGTGCCAGCAGTGGCGGGACAGGGAACGGCTACACCTTC.

Comments on this clonotype: This may arise from a read error, as a much more abundant clone is one base away. The chain combines TRBV4-2 with TRBJ2-5; no clear D gene. CDR3 size: 13 residues. In germline, CDR1 is LGHNA, CDR2 YNFKEQ. DNA of the CDR3: TGTGCCGGCAGCAATAGCCCTCAAGAGACCCAGTACTTC. It translates to CAGSNSPQETQYF.

This clonotype has only one observation. This chain uses TRBV3-1 with TRBJ1-1; tentative D call: TRBD1 (6 bases). This CDR3 is 14 amino acids long. V was clipped by 4 bases and J by 4 bases, with 13 bases between them. Germline V gene lookup returns CDR1 LGHDT and CDR2 YNNKEL (reference sequence). The DNA for the CDR3 is TGTGCCAGCAGCCCCAGGGGAATGGGCACTGAAGCTTTCTTT. It is translated as CASSPRGMGTEAFF.

As to this clonotype: A read error may explain this, as a much larger clone is one base away. The V call is TRBV5-1, the J call TRBJ2-1; 8 bases are shared with TRBD2. The CDR3 covers 14 residues. Germline assignment: CDR1 SGHRS and CDR2 YFSETQ. J gave up 4 bases and V 4 bases, and 4 bases lay outside the gene matches. This CDR3 reads CASSIAGLYNEQFF. The CDR3 bases are TGCGCCAGCAGCATAGCGGGACTTTACAATGAGCAGTTCTTC.

This chain uses TRBV6-1 with TRBJ2-1; D not resolved. Trimming cost V 3 bases and J 0 bases, with 12 bases left between them. This CDR3 is built from 16 residues. CDR1 MNHNS and CDR2 SASEGT come from the germline V gene. The CDR3 nucleotides read TGTGCCAGCAGTGAGTTCAACTCGAACTCCTACAATGAGCAGTTCTTC. This codes for CASSEFNSNSYNEQFF.

The chain recombines TRBV9 with TRBJ1-2; D perhaps matches TRBD1 (5 bases). This CDR3 comprises 15 residues. From germline, CDR1 is SGDLS and CDR2 YYNGEE. V was cut by 0 bases and J by 4 bases, with 13 bases left in between. CDR3 in DNA: TGTGCCAGCAGCGTAGAAGAATCTGGGGGCTATGGCTACACCTTC. Protein product: CASSVEESGGYGYTF. Using reference TRBV9 and TRBJ1-2 for the parts outside the CDR3, the full variable domain is DSGVTQTPKHLITATGQRVTLRCSPRSGDLSVYWYQQSLDQGLQFLIQYYNGEERAKGNILERFSAQQFPDLHSELNLSSLELGDSALYFCASSVEESGGYGYTFGSGTRLTVV.

This clonotype was found once. With a much larger clone just one base away, this may be a read error. This chain joins TRBV20-1 and TRBJ1-4, with D possibly TRBD1 on 6 matching bases. The CDR3 totals 15 residues. Germline CDR1 is DFQATT and CDR2 is SNEGSKA (reference sequence). In nucleotides, the CDR3 is TGCAGTACTAGACCGTACTTGGGGGCTGGAGAAAAACTGTTTTTT. Its translation is CSTRPYLGAGEKLFF.

The chain employs TRBV5-1 and TRBJ1-6; D remains ambiguous. The CDR3 is 16 amino acids. Deletions cut 4 bases from V and 3 bases from J, with 14 bases between. From germline, CDR1 is SGHRS and CDR2 YFSETQ. This chain's CDR3 is CASSMDGRGYNSPLHF. The DNA of the CDR3 is TGCGCCAGCAGCATGGACGGTCGAGGCTATAATTCACCCCTCCACTTT.

The V and J genes are TRBV29-1 and TRBJ2-1, with D possibly TRBD1 on 5 matching bases. This CDR3 is 15 amino acids long. V dropped 6 bases and J dropped 0 bases, with 15 bases sitting between them. Germline V lookup: CDR1 SQVTM, CDR2 ANQGSEA. CDR3 residues: CSVESQVSSYNEQFF. In DNA form, the CDR3 reads TGCAGCGTGGAGTCACAGGTGAGCTCCTACAATGAGCAGTTCTTC.

This clonotype was seen only a few times. The CDR3 DNA reads TGTGCCAGCAGCACGGGACTAGCGGGGCCCGTGGATGAGCAGTTCTTC. Translated: CASSTGLAGPVDEQFF. The chain combines TRBV11-2 with TRBJ2-1, with 13 bases aligning to TRBD2. From germline, CDR1 is SGHAT and CDR2 FQNNGV. J lost 8 bases, V lost 5 bases, and 9 bases had no gene match. This CDR3 region has 16 residues.

The rearrangement links TRBV5-5 to TRBJ2-7; D is possibly TRBD1 (6 bases). The germline CDR1 and CDR2 sequences are SGHKS and YYEKEE (reference sequence). The length of the CDR3 is 14 residues. V lost 4 bases and J 0 bases, leaving 11 bases between the germline ends. CDR3 amino acids: CASSNRQDSYEQYF. CDR3 in DNA: TGTGCCAGCAGCAACCGACAGGACTCCTACGAGCAGTACTTC.

This chain connects TRBV20-1 to TRBJ1-2; no firm D call. V dropped 0 bases and J dropped 0 bases, with 14 bases sitting between them. Per the germline V gene, CDR1 is DFQATT and CDR2 is SNEGSKA (reference sequence). The CDR3 length is 16 residues. CDR3 region: CSARDLRLTSNYGYTF. In DNA, the CDR3 is TGCAGTGCTAGAGATCTACGGCTTACCTCTAACTATGGCTACACCTTC.